This T cell receptor (beta chain) originates from a study of beta chain features in type 1 diabetes. Study conclusions and caveats: Naive, central memory and Treg TCRB repertoires appeared more alike in patients than in healthy donors. Researchers report that Type 1 diabetes patients had moderately but significantly shorter TCRB CDR3s across all four CD4+ subsets. Among type 1 diabetes patients, VDJ junctions had fewer insertions and more deletions.

The isolated RNA, all of it, was reverse transcribed, so expressed TCRB transcripts were what got sequenced. Method: immunoSEQ multiplex PCR; TCRdb's copy keeps in-frame clones and lacks some. The sample lists hundreds of thousands of clones, 13% seen once, with less than 0.025% in the top ten. Germline CDR1 LNHNV, CDR2 YYDKDF (reference sequence). Deletions cut 0 bases from V and 8 bases from J, with 10 bases between. The CDR3 spans 14 residues. Isolation of CD4+ naive, central memory, regulatory and stem cell-like memory cells was achieved by sorting via CD45RO/CCR7/CD25/CD127/CD95/CD27. This clone was counted between two and nine times. Its specificity is not known.

The chain combines TRBV15 with TRBJ1-4; D gene uncertain. The TCR sequence derives from a man aged 18 to 30 with type 1 diabetes. The specimen sequenced was naive CD4+ T cells from blood. For the CDR3, the DNA is TGTGCCACCAGCAGAGATCAAGCGGGAGAAAAACTGTTTTTT. Translation: CATSRDQAGEKLFF.